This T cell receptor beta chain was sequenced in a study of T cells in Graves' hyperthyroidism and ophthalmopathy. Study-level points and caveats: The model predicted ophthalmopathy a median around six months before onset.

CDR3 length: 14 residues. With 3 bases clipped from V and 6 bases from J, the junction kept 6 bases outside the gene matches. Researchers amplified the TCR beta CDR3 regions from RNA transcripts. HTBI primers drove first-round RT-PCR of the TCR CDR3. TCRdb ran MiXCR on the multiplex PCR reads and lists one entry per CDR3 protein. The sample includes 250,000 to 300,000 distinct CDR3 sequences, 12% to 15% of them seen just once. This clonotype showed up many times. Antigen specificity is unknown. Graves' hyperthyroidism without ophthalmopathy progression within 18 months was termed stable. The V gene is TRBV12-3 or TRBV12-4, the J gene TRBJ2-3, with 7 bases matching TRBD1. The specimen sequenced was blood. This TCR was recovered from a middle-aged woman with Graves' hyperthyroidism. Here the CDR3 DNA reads TGTGCCAGCAGTTTGACAGGGATCAAGGATACGCAGTATTTT. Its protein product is CASSLTGIKDTQYF.